This T cell receptor (beta chain) was documented in a study of Graves' ophthalmopathy and Graves' hyperthyroidism. Study summary: Before any treatment was given, at initial diagnosis, peripheral blood was collected.

The CDR3 spans 14 residues. Trimming shortened V by 3 bases and J by 5 bases, and 13 bases separated the two germline ends. Germline-derived CDR1 and CDR2 are SEHNR and FQNEAQ (reference sequence). Amplification targeted the TCR beta CDR3 regions, with RNA transcripts as the source material. The authors performed first-round RT-PCR with HTBI primers and then a second-round multiplex PCR. Each CDR3 protein is one row after TCRdb ran MiXCR on the multiplex PCR reads. The sample includes 650,000 to 900,000 distinct CDR3 sequences, 40% seen only once; the top ten take 44%. Sequencing used peripheral blood. The chain links TRBV7-9 to TRBJ1-1, with a tentative D call TRBD1 (5 bases). The TCR was taken from an adult man with Graves' ophthalmopathy. This CDR3 is CASSLRGGKTEAFF. For the CDR3, the DNA is TGTGCCAGCAGCTTGAGGGGAGGTAAAACTGAAGCTTTCTTT.